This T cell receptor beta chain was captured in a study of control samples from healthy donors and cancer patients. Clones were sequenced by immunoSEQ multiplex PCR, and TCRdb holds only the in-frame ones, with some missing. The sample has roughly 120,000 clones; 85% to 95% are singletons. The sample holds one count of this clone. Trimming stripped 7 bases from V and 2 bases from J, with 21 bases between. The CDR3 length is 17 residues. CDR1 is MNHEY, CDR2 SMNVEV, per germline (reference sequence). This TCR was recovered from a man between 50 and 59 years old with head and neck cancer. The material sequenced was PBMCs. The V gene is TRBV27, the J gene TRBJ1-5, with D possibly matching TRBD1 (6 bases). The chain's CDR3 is CASTTTGRGGGNQPQHF. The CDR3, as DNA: TGTGCCAGCACCACGACAGGCCGTGGGGGGGGCAATCAGCCCCAGCATTTT.